This T cell receptor (beta chain) was captured in a study of Graves' ophthalmopathy and Graves' hyperthyroidism. Study details: Peripheral blood sampling occurred at initial diagnosis, before any treatment.

The CDR3 spans 12 residues. In germline, CDR1 is DFQATT, CDR2 SNEGSKA (reference sequence). Investigators amplified TCR beta CDR3 regions from RNA transcripts. An initial RT-PCR round employing HTBI primers preceded a second-round multiplex PCR. A single record per CDR3 protein comes from TCRdb applying MiXCR to the multiplex PCR reads. The sample lists 200,000 to 250,000 distinct CDR3 sequences; 45% were seen once. Of note for this clonotype: A clone one base away is much larger, so this may be a read error.

All donors with ophthalmopathy were recorded as having moderate-to-severe activity, CAS ≥3, NOSPECS ≥4 and a duration under 3 months. PBMCs originated in roughly 10 ml of fresh peripheral blood. Sequencing was done on a sample of peripheral blood. V usage is TRBV20-1 and J usage is TRBJ1-1; no reliable D call. The TCR sequence derives from an adult man with Graves' ophthalmopathy. This CDR3 is CSARADSGQALF. In nucleotides, the CDR3 is TGCAGTGCTAGAGCCGACTCCGGGCAGGCTCTCTTT.